The 28 T cell receptor beta chains reported below all come from one sample, sequenced in a study of graft-versus-host responses after intestinal transplantation. Assay: immunoSEQ multiplex PCR; the TCRdb copy retains only in-frame clones and omits some. The sample includes roughly 69,000 clones, around nine tenths of them seen just once. This specimen was bone marrow, taken approximately 700 days after intestinal transplantation. These receptor sequences come from a human patient who received an intestinal transplant, so some T cells may come from the graft donor.

The chain has TRBV6-5 and TRBJ2-1, with D unresolved. The CDR3 length is 15 residues. CDR1 is MNHEY, CDR2 SVGAGI, per germline. V lost 4 bases, J lost 4 bases, and 14 bases lay in between. CDR3 DNA sequence: TGTGCCAGCAGTTTCATCCCGCCCAGTTACAATGAGCAGTTCTTC. As protein: CASSFIPPSYNEQFF.

The table lists this clone with a count of one. The chain couples TRBV4-1 to TRBJ2-7, with D perhaps matching TRBD1 or TRBD2 (5 bases each). V dropped 4 bases and J dropped 2 bases, with 21 bases sitting between them. CDR1 and CDR2 (germline): MGHRA, YSYEKL. This CDR3 is built from 17 residues. CDR3 protein: CASSRYLLGPHTYEQYF. The CDR3, as DNA: TGCGCCAGCAGCCGGTATCTGTTGGGACCGCACACCTACGAGCAGTACTTC.

The rearrangement uses TRBV4-1 and TRBJ2-7; TRBD2 might be the D (5 bases). Trimming removed 4 bases at V and 5 bases at J, with 15 bases between. Looked up from germline, CDR1 is MGHRA and CDR2 is YSYEKL. The length of the CDR3 is 14 residues. The CDR3 DNA reads as TGCGCCAGCAGCCCCCGTTGGGAGTTGGACGAGCAGTACTTC. Amino acids: CASSPRWELDEQYF.

This clone was counted a single time. The chain uses TRBV6-5 and TRBJ1-2; D uncertain. Germline loops: CDR1 MNHEY, CDR2 SVGAGI. The ends were cut back, 2 bases at V and 4 bases at J, with 8 bases in the middle. This CDR3 comprises 13 residues. The CDR3, as DNA: TGTGCCAGCAGTTACAGGGAATTCTATGGCTACACCTTC. Its translation is CASSYREFYGYTF.

V is TRBV5-1 and J is TRBJ2-7; D call uncertain. Between the trimmed V and J ends, which lost 0 bases and 4 bases, there was a span of 26 bases. CDR1 is SGHRS and CDR2 is YFSETQ in the germline V gene. The CDR3 runs 19 residues. The CDR3 is CASSLAWLPTVPLLYEQYF. CDR3 DNA: TGCGCCAGCAGCTTGGCCTGGCTACCTACGGTTCCTTTATTATACGAGCAGTACTTC.

This clone was found once. The chain has TRBV28 and TRBJ2-3, with 11 bases lining up with TRBD2. Germline V CDR1 and CDR2: MDHEN, SYDVKM. The junction had 13 bases not matched to a gene; V was cut back by 10 bases and J by 1 base. This CDR3 contains 17 residues. CDR3 in amino acids: CATGRASGRTRTDTQYF. CDR3 sequence (DNA): TGTGCCACGGGGAGGGCTAGCGGGAGGACCCGCACAGATACGCAGTATTTT.

The chain uses TRBV30 and TRBJ1-2, with D hard to call. Germline values: CDR1 GTSNPN, CDR2 SVGIG (reference sequence). V lost 2 bases to trimming and J lost 5 bases, with 12 bases between them. The CDR3 extends over 13 amino acids. CDR3 nucleotide sequence: TGTGCCTGGAGTCCCCTGGGAGGATATGGCTACACCTTC. Its protein product is CAWSPLGGYGYTF. The full variable domain, with the rest looked up from reference TRBV30 and TRBJ1-2, is SQTIHQWPATLVQPVGSPLSLECTVEGTSNPNLYWYRQAAGRGLQLLFYSVGIGQISSEVPQNLSASRPQDRQFILSSKKLLLSDSGFYLCAWSPLGGYGYTFGSGTRLTVV.

This clone was observed once. The V and J genes are TRBV7-2 and TRBJ2-7; the D gene is possibly TRBD2 (6 bases). CDR3 size: 14 residues. Germline V gene sequence: CDR1 SGHTA, CDR2 FQGNSA. Trimming took 5 bases from V and 2 from J, leaving 13 bases between them. The CDR3 protein is CASSNPGLTYEQYF. The CDR3 nucleotides read TGTGCCAGCAGCAATCCGGGACTTACCTACGAGCAGTACTTC.

This clone is medium-sized in the sample. Distinct nucleotide sequences in the sample also encode this CDR3. V gene TRBV2 combines with J gene TRBJ2-7, with 7 bases matching TRBD1. Germline loops: CDR1 SNHLY, CDR2 FYNNEI. The V gene end was trimmed by 1 base and the J gene end by 0 bases; junction bases not matched to a gene: 3. CDR3 length: 15 amino acids. This CDR3 is CASSEEAGGSYEQYF. The CDR3 DNA is TGTGCCAGCAGTGAAGAGGCAGGGGGCTCCTACGAGCAGTACTTC.

This sequence joins TRBV6-1 and TRBJ1-1; 7 bases fit TRBD1. V shed 7 bases, J shed 10 bases, and the junction held 9 bases outside the gene matches. The CDR3 covers 12 residues. Germline V lookup: CDR1 MNHNS, CDR2 SASEGT. The CDR3 coding sequence is TGTGCCAGCACACAGGGGCGGAGATCAGCTTTCTTT. Protein: CASTQGRRSAFF.

This chain links TRBV5-4 with TRBJ2-3; possibly TRBD2 for D (7 bases). Germline CDR1 SGHNT, CDR2 YYREEE (reference sequence). The CDR3 spans 14 residues. This chain's CDR3 is CASFLAGAPDTQYF. The CDR3 nucleotides are TGTGCTTCCTTCCTGGCGGGGGCACCAGATACGCAGTATTTT.

V usage is TRBV6-5 and J usage is TRBJ2-1; 9 positions match TRBD1. Germline CDR1 MNHEY, CDR2 SVGAGI. The CDR3 contains 14 residues. V trimming: 5 bases; J trimming: 7 bases; junction bases outside the gene matches: 6. The CDR3 loop is CASSGGTGWNEQFF. CDR3 coding DNA: TGTGCCAGCAGTGGTGGGACAGGGTGGAATGAGCAGTTCTTC.

The chain has TRBV2 and TRBJ2-7, with D tentatively TRBD2 (7 bases). V lost 6 bases, J lost 5 bases, and 14 bases lay in between. The CDR3 has 13 residues. The germline V gene encodes CDR1 SNHLY and CDR2 FYNNEI. CDR3 sequence: CASSYLGGDEQYF. The CDR3 bases are TGTGCCAGCAGCTACCTAGGGGGGGACGAGCAGTACTTC.

The genes are TRBV5-1 and TRBJ2-7; perhaps TRBD2 as D (5 bases). The ends were cut back, 2 bases at V and 5 bases at J, with 5 bases in the middle. Germline V lookup: CDR1 SGHRS, CDR2 YFSETQ. This CDR3 has 11 residues. CDR3 protein: CASSFSDEQYF. CDR3 in DNA: TGCGCCAGCAGCTTTAGCGACGAGCAGTACTTC.

The chain has TRBV7-3 and TRBJ2-7; D tentatively fits TRBD1 or TRBD2 (6 bases each). Germline values: CDR1 SGHTA, CDR2 FQGTGA. The CDR3 covers 13 residues. Trimming cost V 0 bases and J 5 bases, with 8 bases left between them. CDR3 DNA sequence: TGTGCCAGCAGCTTAACCGGGGGCCACGAGCAGTACTTC. As protein: CASSLTGGHEQYF.

The table lists this clone with a count of one. The chain employs TRBV1 and TRBJ2-7; TRBD2 is the table's D call and was not checked against the DNA. TRBV1 is termed a pseudogene. This CDR3 is 13 amino acids long. CDR3 nucleotides: TGCACCATGGTTAGCGGGGGGGCTCACGAGCAGTACTTC. It is translated as CTMVSGGAHEQYF.

This chain connects TRBV4-1 to TRBJ1-3, with a possible D match to TRBD1 (6 bases). The CDR3 is made up of 15 amino acids. Trimming removed 3 bases from V and 0 bases from J, with 9 bases in between. Looked up from germline, CDR1 is MGHRA and CDR2 is YSYEKL. Written as DNA, the CDR3 is TGCGCCAGCAGCCAGGGGGGCCACTCTGGAAACACCATATATTTT. Translation gives CASSQGGHSGNTIYF.

The chain recombines TRBV12-5 with TRBJ2-5; D is unclear. V shed 8 bases and J shed 5 bases, with 18 bases lying between them. The CDR3 loop spans 14 amino acids. From germline, CDR1 is LGHNT and CDR2 FRNRAP. In DNA, the CDR3 is TGTGCTAGTTCATTAACGGAAGGCTACGAGACCCAGTACTTC. It yields the protein CASSLTEGYETQYF.

The chain couples TRBV27 to TRBJ1-2; D gene uncertain. Per the germline V gene, CDR1 is MNHEY and CDR2 is SMNVEV (reference sequence). This CDR3 has 15 residues. V was trimmed by 0 bases and J by 3 bases, leaving 11 bases between them. As DNA, the CDR3 is TGTGCCAGCAGTTTATCTGGGCCCCGGGACTATGGCTACACCTTC. This encodes CASSLSGPRDYGYTF.

This clone was seen a single time. In nucleotides, the CDR3 is TGTGCCAGCAGTGTTGCGGGAGGGTTCTCCTACAATGAGCAGTTCTTC. Translating it yields CASSVAGGFSYNEQFF. This chain joins TRBV27 and TRBJ2-1; 9 positions match TRBD2. From germline, CDR1 is MNHEY and CDR2 SMNVEV (reference sequence). The CDR3 is made up of 16 amino acids. Germline trimming cut 5 bases from V and 0 bases from J; bases unmatched to any gene: 5.

In the case of this clone: An end of the junction does not agree with germline; a read error may underlie this. The chain is built from TRBV6-6 and TRBJ2-1, with 8 bases fitting TRBD1. CDR3 length: 13 amino acids. Per the germline V gene, CDR1 is MNHNY and CDR2 is SVGAGI (reference sequence). The CDR3 DNA follows: TGTGCCAGCAGTGACTCAGGACAGGGACGGCAGTTCTTC. Amino acid sequence: CASSDSGQGRQFF.

This chain joins TRBV7-2 and TRBJ2-5, with D possibly matching TRBD2 (5 bases). Trimming shortened V by 5 bases and J by 2 bases, and 9 bases separated the two germline ends. CDR1 and CDR2 from the germline V gene are SGHTA and FQGNSA. The CDR3 runs 13 residues. Written as DNA, the CDR3 is TGTGCCAGCAGCCGAGCGGCGCAAGAGACCCAGTACTTC. Translated, it gives CASSRAAQETQYF.

J is TRBJ2-3 and V is TRBV27; no definite D call. The V end was cut by 10 bases, the J end by 0 bases, with 14 bases between. Germline V gene lookup returns CDR1 MNHEY and CDR2 SMNVEV (reference sequence). This CDR3 comprises 14 residues. CDR3 sequence (DNA): TGTGCCACCTGGGCGGAATACAGCACAGATACGCAGTATTTT. This codes for CATWAEYSTDTQYF.

The count of this clone is one. V gene TRBV7-9 combines with J gene TRBJ2-3; 11 bases line up with TRBD2. V trimming: 4 bases; J trimming: 2 bases; junction bases outside the gene matches: 5. The germline gives CDR1 SEHNR, CDR2 FQNEAQ (reference sequence). The length of the CDR3 is 16 residues. The CDR3 loop is CASSSTSGENTDTQYF. In nucleotides, the CDR3 is TGTGCCAGCAGCTCGACTAGCGGGGAGAACACAGATACGCAGTATTTT.

The genes are TRBV5-1 and TRBJ1-1; 7 bases fit TRBD1. The CDR3 consists of 14 residues. From germline, CDR1 is SGHRS and CDR2 YFSETQ. V dropped 4 bases and J dropped 6; count of bases not matched to a gene: 9. The CDR3 loop reads CASSRPDRVPEAFF. The CDR3 coding sequence is TGCGCCAGCAGCCGACCAGACAGGGTCCCTGAAGCTTTCTTT.

This clone was seen a few times. V gene TRBV6-6 combines with J gene TRBJ2-7; tentative D call: TRBD1 (6 bases). Trimming took 9 bases from V and 5 from J, leaving 11 bases between them. The CDR3 is made up of 11 amino acids. CDR1 MNHNY and CDR2 SVGAGI come from the germline V gene (reference sequence). This CDR3 reads CARSQGNEQYF. CDR3 in DNA: TGTGCCAGGAGTCAGGGGAACGAGCAGTACTTC.

This rearrangement joins TRBV5-5 to TRBJ1-2; 9 nucleotides line up with TRBD1. Unmatched junction bases numbered 11, after V lost 0 bases and J lost 5 bases. The germline gives CDR1 SGHKS, CDR2 YYEKEE (reference sequence). There are 17 residues in the CDR3. CDR3: CASSLGDRVGAGYGYTF. The CDR3 bases are TGTGCCAGCAGCTTGGGGGACAGGGTAGGAGCGGGGTATGGCTACACCTTC.

The chain couples TRBV4-2 to TRBJ2-3, with D maybe TRBD2 (6 bases). The CDR3 loop spans 14 amino acids. The germline V gene has CDR1 LGHNA and CDR2 YNFKEQ. V was cut by 9 bases and J by 6 bases, with 19 bases left in between. CDR3 sequence reads: CASFTGVKGDTQYF. CDR3 DNA sequence: TGTGCCAGTTTCACGGGGGTTAAGGGGGATACGCAGTATTTT.